This is a list of T cell receptor beta chains from one sample in a study of naive and memory T cell subsets. One entry per CDR3 protein, called by TCRdb with MiXCR from the UMI-ligation and nested PCR reads. The table has 89,000 or so distinct CDR3 sequences, around 13% seen once. Sequencing used central memory CD4+ T cells from blood. Receptors were obtained from a human donor in good health. The CDR3 runs from the conserved cysteine through the conserved F or W. Fields, in order: clone size, V gene, J gene, CDR3 protein. Not every row has a clone size; where given, it reads once, few, many or a size class.

>many|TRBV20-1|TRBJ2-2
CSARDATRNTGELFF
>few|TRBV7-6|TRBJ2-7
CASSFSEGPYEQYF
>many|TRBV2|TRBJ2-7
CASIRDRQSKSYEQYF
>.|TRBV5-6|TRBJ2-7
CASSLTGHQSYEQYF
>few|TRBV7-2|TRBJ2-7
CASSLSRSYEQYF
>few|TRBV11-2|TRBJ1-5
CASSPGQGAGQPQHF
>many|TRBV6-1|TRBJ2-7
CASRASGSSEQYF
>.|TRBV7-9|TRBJ1-5
CASSLGDSSNQPQHF
>few|TRBV7-9|TRBJ2-1
CASSPRFRVYNEQFF
>many|TRBV2|TRBJ1-2
CASSRGTREYGYTF
>.|TRBV7-2|TRBJ1-5
CASSLVGGTAGNQPQHF
>few|TRBV27|TRBJ1-2
CASSSPKDRRYYYGYTF
>.|TRBV6-5|TRBJ2-3
CAARRGFTDTQYF
>few|TRBV12-3/TRBV12-4|TRBJ2-1
CASRARGGTGNVWGNEQFF
>.|TRBV29-1|TRBJ1-4
CSVEKGLNGKLFF
>few|TRBV20-1|TRBJ2-7
CSPLSAGTGGDKQYF
>.|TRBV13|TRBJ2-3
CASSLGADTQYF
>many|TRBV21-1|TRBJ2-1
CASSKNWGRYSEQFF
>many|TRBV27|TRBJ2-3
CASSVNRDYTDTQYF
>few|TRBV7-2|TRBJ1-5
CASSLAPRPGGDQPQHF
>.|TRBV12-3/TRBV12-4|TRBJ1-1
CASNTGFGTEAFF
>.|TRBV4-1|TRBJ2-1
CASSQVGQGGNEQFF
>.|TRBV20-1|TRBJ2-1
CSARKALLSYNEQFF
>.|TRBV5-1|TRBJ1-5
CASSQGTDNQPQHF
>.|TRBV20-1|TRBJ2-3
CSARDERGAHEYF
>few|TRBV10-2|TRBJ2-7
CASSETTSSYEQYF
>.|TRBV3-1|TRBJ1-1
CASRGPRSNRELLGAFF
>many|TRBV27|TRBJ2-1
CASSLFLGLAGGSNEQFF
>many|TRBV6-9|TRBJ1-1
CASSFPRQKTDTEAFF
>few|TRBV5-4|TRBJ2-4
CASSLGRTSGQNIQYF
>.|TRBV10-3|TRBJ1-1
CAISTDSTANTEAFF
>.|TRBV20-1|TRBJ1-1
CSARVGTGFQTEAFF
>few|TRBV27|TRBJ2-3
CASSSSLSRITDTQYF
>few|TRBV12-3/TRBV12-4|TRBJ2-7
CASSARLAYEQYF
>many|TRBV6-2/TRBV6-3|TRBJ2-7
CASGIGRRMSEQYF
>few|TRBV5-5|TRBJ1-2
CASSARPQGNYGYTF
>.|TRBV5-1|TRBJ2-1
CASSLSGPSHNEQFF
>few|TRBV6-1|TRBJ2-5
CASSAGQGAKTQYF
>many|TRBV6-2/TRBV6-3|TRBJ2-3
CASSYSTGRLTDTQYF
>many|TRBV4-1|TRBJ2-7
CASSHPSGSYEQYF
>few|TRBV7-3|TRBJ2-2
CASSAQGFRELFF
>.|TRBV6-2/TRBV6-3|TRBJ1-2
CATLGQGASGYTF
>few|TRBV27|TRBJ2-1
CASSQERGVRNEQFF
>.|TRBV29-1|TRBJ1-2
CSATLQGGNYGYTF
>.|TRBV5-1|TRBJ2-3
CASSESGYNTDTQYF
>.|TRBV10-1|TRBJ1-1
CASMQGPNTEAFF